This T cell receptor (beta chain) originates from a study of cytomegalovirus exposure and HLA in healthy donors. In the study overall: A later analysis reported the same platform for the roughly 120 validation repertoires and the roughly 700 first-cohort repertoires. Broader study findings: As confirmed in vitro, a few CMV-associated chains were specific for CMV antigens.

Germline V gene lookup returns CDR1 KGHSH and CDR2 LQKENI. With 4 bases clipped from V and 5 bases from J, the junction kept 8 bases outside the gene matches. The CDR3 has 16 residues. The donors were part of the validation cohort of 120 or so subjects. That cohort was separate from the first cohort, which comprised 700 or so subjects. With respect to this clone: Its target is unknown.

Generated by immunoSEQ multiplex PCR, the TCRdb table keeps only in-frame clones and is missing some. The sample includes around 300,000 clones, roughly 90% of them seen just once. This sequence was found in a young woman in good health and CMV-seronegative. The chain links TRBV18 to TRBJ1-1; TRBD1 matches 12 bases. Sample: PBMCs. The CDR3 is CASSRVPGQGATEAFF. CDR3 coding DNA: TGTGCCAGCTCACGAGTCCCGGGACAGGGGGCAACTGAAGCTTTCTTT.